The 9 T cell receptor beta chains below come from one sample, sequenced in a study of response to subunit inactivated influenza vaccine. In TCRdb, the RT-PCR reads were re-called with MiXCR into one record per CDR3 protein. The sample contains just under 550,000 distinct CDR3 sequences, 20% to 25% of which appear only once. This same sample was also taken into another study, of T cells expressing NK-cell markers. As that report states: UMIs accompanied the 5'RACE template switching by which TCR beta cDNA was made.

The sequencing here drew on CD4+ T cells sorted from PBMCs, taken approximately 13 days after vaccination. The origin of the receptors is a man aged 50 to 59 who received an inactivated influenza vaccine.

The chain is built from TRBV7-2 and TRBJ2-5, with 7 positions matching TRBD1. The germline V gene has CDR1 SGHTA and CDR2 FQGNSA. The CDR3 loop spans 14 amino acids. V was clipped by 2 bases and J by 4 bases; unmatched bases: 4. The CDR3 loop is CASSLSRGRETQYF. CDR3 coding DNA: TGTGCCAGCAGCTTAAGTAGGGGGCGAGAGACCCAGTACTTC.

The V and J genes are TRBV18 and TRBJ2-1, with D possibly matching TRBD1 (6 bases). V lost 3 bases, J lost 0 bases, and 12 bases lay in between. Looked up from germline, CDR1 is KGHSH and CDR2 is LQKENI. CDR3 size: 16 residues. The CDR3 reads CASSPGARSSYNEQFF. CDR3 in DNA: TGTGCCAGCTCACCGGGGGCGCGGAGCTCCTACAATGAGCAGTTCTTC.

This clonotype occurred a few times. The V call is TRBV5-6, the J call TRBJ2-3; D may be TRBD2 (6 bases). V was trimmed by 2 bases and J by 4 bases, leaving 17 bases between them. The CDR3 runs to 16 residues. The germline V gene has CDR1 SGHDT and CDR2 YYEEEE. The CDR3 nucleotides are TGTGCCAGCAGCTTCGGCCCACCGGGGGTCGCAGATACGCAGTATTTT. Translation gives CASSFGPPGVADTQYF.

There are a few counts of this clonotype. This rearrangement joins TRBV5-1 to TRBJ1-4, with D hard to call. V lost 4 bases to trimming and J lost 0 bases, with 10 bases between them. The germline V gene has CDR1 SGHRS and CDR2 YFSETQ. The CDR3 length is 15 residues. The CDR3: CASSRGVATNEKLFF. CDR3 nucleotide sequence: TGCGCCAGCAGCCGGGGAGTTGCAACTAATGAAAAACTGTTTTTT.

This clonotype was counted a few times. The chain links TRBV5-1 to TRBJ2-1; weak D call: TRBD2 (6 bases). The CDR3 spans 17 residues. V was shortened by 0 bases and J by 7 bases, with 20 bases between the two germline ends. CDR1 is SGHRS, CDR2 YFSETQ, per germline. The CDR3 DNA reads as TGCGCCAGCAGCTTGGCTCCCGGGGCCGGGGGAGAGAATGAGCAGTTCTTC. The encoded protein is CASSLAPGAGGENEQFF.

This clonotype was found a few times. The chain combines TRBV3-1 with TRBJ2-7, with D possibly TRBD2 on 5 matching bases. The germline gives CDR1 LGHDT, CDR2 YNNKEL (reference sequence). Trimming cost V 5 bases and J 0 bases, with 14 bases left between them. The CDR3 is 15 amino acids. As DNA, the CDR3 is TGTGCCAGCAGCTACGCGAGGAGGCACTCCTACGAGCAGTACTTC. As protein: CASSYARRHSYEQYF.

This rearrangement joins TRBV4-2 to TRBJ1-2, with D perhaps TRBD1 (6 bases). There are 14 residues in the CDR3. V lost 2 bases and J 2 bases, leaving 9 bases between the germline ends. Germline V gene data show CDR1 as LGHNA and CDR2 as YNFKEQ. The CDR3: CASSQYGTNYGYTF. The CDR3 DNA is TGTGCCAGCAGCCAATACGGGACAAACTATGGCTACACCTTC.

The chain carries TRBV5-6 and TRBJ1-6, with a possible D match to TRBD1 (5 bases). V shed 4 bases and J shed 9 bases, with 20 bases lying between them. Germline lookup yields CDR1 SGHDT and CDR2 YYEEEE. The CDR3 is 16 amino acids. The CDR3 sequence is CASSGPGPVSGSPLHF. DNA of the CDR3: TGTGCCAGCAGCGGGCCGGGACCGGTCTCCGGTTCACCCCTCCACTTT.

The gene calls are TRBV20-1 and TRBJ2-7, with D possibly TRBD2 on 6 matching bases. The germline V gene has CDR1 DFQATT and CDR2 SNEGSKA (reference sequence). The CDR3 sequence is 13 residues long. With 3 bases removed from V and 5 bases from J, the gap between germline ends came to 14 bases. Written as DNA, the CDR3 is TGCAGTGCTAGTCCTGGCGGGGCGGACGAGCAGTACTTC. Amino acids: CSASPGGADEQYF.